This T cell receptor beta chain is from a study of blood T cell repertoires in COVID-19. Germline V gene data show CDR1 as LGHDT and CDR2 as YNNKEL (reference sequence). With 1 base removed from V and 1 base from J, the gap between germline ends came to 10 bases. The CDR3 is 16 residues long. The method was immunoSEQ multiplex PCR; TCRdb's version includes in-frame clones alone and lacks a portion of them. The table includes fewer than 300,000 clones, 70% to 85% detected once. The sequencing sample was made of peripheral blood. The receptor's source is a woman of 80 years or more with acute or convalescent COVID-19. The rearrangement joins TRBV3-1 (or the pseudogene TRBV3-2) to TRBJ2-2; the D gene is possibly TRBD2 (6 bases). CDR3 DNA sequence: TGTGCCAGCAGCCAAGTCACTAGCCTGAACACCGGGGAGCTGTTTTTT. Protein product: CASSQVTSLNTGELFF.